The rows below give T cell receptor beta chains drawn from one sample of a study of OX40 agonist ivuxolimab in advanced cancers. Assay: immunoSEQ multiplex PCR; the TCRdb copy retains only in-frame clones and omits some. The sample includes some 29,000 clones, 85% to 95% of them seen just once. The material sequenced was CD4+ or CD8+ T cells sorted from blood, taken in a trial of the OX40 agonist ivuxolimab. Every receptor here comes from an adult with an advanced solid tumor such as melanoma, head and neck, liver or kidney cancer. Both conserved end residues are part of each CDR3. The order of the fields is V gene, clone size, J gene, D gene, CDR3 DNA, CDR3 protein. D genes are given only for firm matches. Clone size is given for some rows only: seen once, a few or many times, or a class if the clone is expanded.

>TRBV11-1|-|TRBJ2-5|-
TGTGCCAGCAGCTTAGATCAAGAGACCCAGTACTTC
CASSLDQETQYF
>TRBV7-2|-|TRBJ2-7|TRBD2
TGTGCCAGCAGCGCTACTAGCGGGGAAAACGAGCAGTACTTC
CASSATSGENEQYF
>TRBV5-1|-|TRBJ1-6|-
TGCGCCAGCAGCTTGGGGGGCACCCTCGGGTCACCCCTCCACTTT
CASSLGGTLGSPLHF
>TRBV5-1|-|TRBJ2-7|-
TGCGCCAGCAGCCTGGGGCTTACCGCCTCCTACGAGCAGTACTTC
CASSLGLTASYEQYF
>TRBV2|-|TRBJ1-1|-
TGTGCCAGCAGCGACGGATCGAACACTGAAGCTTTCTTT
CASSDGSNTEAFF
>TRBV27|-|TRBJ2-7|TRBD1
TGTGCCAGCAGTCCCCGGACAGGGATCCACGAGCAGTACTTC
CASSPRTGIHEQYF
>TRBV7-9|-|TRBJ2-7|-
TGTGCCAGCAGCGCAGCCCCCGTTAGTTCAGCGAAGCCCTACGAGCAGTACTTC
CASSAAPVSSAKPYEQYF
>TRBV11-3|-|TRBJ2-1|-
TGTGCCAGCAGCTTTGCAGGTTACAATGAGCAGTTCTTC
CASSFAGYNEQFF
>TRBV28|-|TRBJ2-7|TRBD1
TGTGCCAGTGGACAGGGGGGATACGAGCAGTACTTC
CASGQGGYEQYF
>TRBV7-6|-|TRBJ1-1|-
TGTGCCAGCAGCTTACATGGGGATGCTGAAGCTTTCTTT
CASSLHGDAEAFF
>TRBV5-6|once|TRBJ1-5|-
TGTGCCAGCAGCTTGGAGGCGGGAACGCCCCAGCATTTT
CASSLEAGTPQHF
>TRBV6-6|-|TRBJ1-1|-
TGTGCCAGCAGGACCACTGGACTTCTGAACACTGAAGCTTTCTTT
CASRTTGLLNTEAFF
>TRBV4-1|once|TRBJ2-6|-
TGCGCCAGCAGCCCCCGTGAGGCCAACGTCCTGACTTTC
CASSPREANVLTF
>TRBV11-1|once|TRBJ1-1|-
TGTGCCAGCAGCTCCGTGGGCACTGAAGCTTTCTTT
CASSSVGTEAFF
>TRBV7-3|-|TRBJ2-5|TRBD2
TGTGCCAGCAGCTTAGGGGGGGGACCCCAAGAGACCCAGTACTTC
CASSLGGGPQETQYF
>TRBV6-4|once|TRBJ2-7|TRBD1
TGTGCCAGCAGCGTCGGACAGGGGGCCTACGAGCAGTACTTC
CASSVGQGAYEQYF
>TRBV7-3|-|TRBJ2-3|-
TGTGCCAGCAGCTTGACCAGCAGGGATACAGATACGCAGTATTTT
CASSLTSRDTDTQYF
>TRBV6-6|once|TRBJ2-7|TRBD2
TGTGCCAGCAGACTGAAAGCGGGAGCCGGTGAGCAGTACTTC
CASRLKAGAGEQYF
>TRBV9|-|TRBJ2-7|-
TGTGCCAGCAGTCCCAGTACGCTCGACGAGCAGTACTTC
CASSPSTLDEQYF
>TRBV7-9|-|TRBJ1-1|-
TGTGCCAGCAGCTCGAAGAACACTGAAGCTTTCTTT
CASSSKNTEAFF
>TRBV9|-|TRBJ1-2|-
TGTGCCAGCAGCGATTCAACTGGTGCATATGGCTACACCTTC
CASSDSTGAYGYTF
>TRBV30|-|TRBJ2-7|-
TGTGCCCTCAGGGGGGGGTCCTACGAGCAGTACTTC
CALRGGSYEQYF
>TRBV27|-|TRBJ2-7|-
TGTGCCAGCAGTTTCTCTGGGGCGTTCTACGAGCAGTACTTC
CASSFSGAFYEQYF
>TRBV7-3|few|TRBJ2-3|TRBD2
TGTGCCAGCAGTAAGGGTTTCGTGGCGGGAGGCACAGATACGCAGTATTTT
CASSKGFVAGGTDTQYF
>TRBV4-1|-|TRBJ2-1|TRBD1
TGCGCCAGCAGCCTTTGGTCCGGACAGGGGGTCAACAATGAGCAGTTCTTC
CASSLWSGQGVNNEQFF
>TRBV5-1|few|TRBJ2-6|TRBD1
TGCGCCAGCAGAAGGACGACAGGGGAGGCCTCTGGGGCCAACGTCCTGACTTTC
CASRRTTGEASGANVLTF